The text below deals with one T cell receptor (beta chain). Its specificity is not known. The data derive from a study of pediatric ulcerative colitis. Libraries were prepared by immunoSEQ multiplex PCR; TCRdb keeps only in-frame clonotypes and omits some of them. The sample contains about 24,000 clones, approximately 71% of which appear only once. This CDR3 has 15 residues. Germline assignment: CDR1 SGHRS and CDR2 YFSETQ. V lost 0 bases and J lost 5; bases outside the gene matches: 4. Study-wide results and caveats: No controls had the two rectal clonotypes shared by ulcerative colitis patients. Rectal repertoires separated controls, mild-moderate and acute severe colitis.

Rectal tissue came from one to two pinch biopsies taken at colonoscopy. J is TRBJ2-7 and V is TRBV5-1, with 11 bases aligning to TRBD2. Sequenced input: gut tissue. This sequence was found in a boy under 18 with severe ulcerative colitis. The DNA of the CDR3 is TGCGCCAGCAGCTTGGAACTAGCGGGAGTAAACGAGCAGTACTTC. It translates to CASSLELAGVNEQYF.